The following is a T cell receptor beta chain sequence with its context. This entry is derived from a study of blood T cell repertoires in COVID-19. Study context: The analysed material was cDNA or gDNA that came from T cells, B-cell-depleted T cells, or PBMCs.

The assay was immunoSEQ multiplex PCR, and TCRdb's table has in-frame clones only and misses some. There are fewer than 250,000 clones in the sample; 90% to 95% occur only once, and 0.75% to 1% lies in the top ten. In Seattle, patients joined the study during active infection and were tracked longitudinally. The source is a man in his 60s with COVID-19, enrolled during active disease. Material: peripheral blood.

CDR3 bases: TGTGCCAGTAGTATTAGCAGGGTTAATTCACCCCTCCACTTT. This encodes CASSISRVNSPLHF. The chain links TRBV19 to TRBJ1-6; TRBD1 is a possible D gene (5 bases). This CDR3 is 14 amino acids long. Between the trimmed V and J ends, which lost 3 bases and 6 bases, there was a span of 9 bases. Germline V gene lookup returns CDR1 LNHDA and CDR2 SQIVND (reference sequence).